This T cell receptor (beta chain) was identified during a study of tumor and adjacent non-tumor tissue in lung cancer (dated by TCRdb to between 2018 and 2020). General notes on the study: By cancer type, the cohort comprised 12 adenocarcinoma patients, 2 squamous cell carcinoma patients and 1 small cell lung cancer patient. The study compared bulk TCRbeta repertoires from lung tumor tissue and matched distant non-tumor lung tissue of more than 12 lung cancer patients. For each patient, one tumor sample and one normal lung sample were taken, giving about 29 paired specimens that underwent TCRbeta CDR3 sequencing. Among the approximately 15 patients, ages ranged from about 31 to 85 years, around 10 were men and 5 were women, and disease was TNM stage I to III. Sequencing produced 130,000,000 or so productive TCRbeta reads in total, an average of approximately 4.2 million reads per sample.

For this clonotype: No cognate antigen has been identified for it. One base away there is no much larger clone; base qualities are not given.

Results and caveats for the whole study, not just this receptor: Only about 15 patients were in the cohort, and the authors stated that larger samples and more detailed clinical data are needed. The top 100 clones accounted for a significantly larger cumulative portion of the repertoire in normal lung than in tumor tissue. Because peripheral blood was not sequenced, the blood TCRbeta repertoires of the lung cancer patients in the study went unexamined. Younger patients had significantly higher TCR diversity, and higher tumor TCR diversity was associated with shorter overall and disease-free survival. Significantly higher TCR diversity (inverse Simpson) was observed in tumor tissue than in normal lung tissue (approximately 430 vs 150, P = 0.0075, Mann-Whitney U test). Neither the sequencing platform nor unique molecular identifiers are mentioned in the methods.

Libraries were built with multiplex PCR. The data were produced on an Illumina HiSeq 2500. TCRbeta libraries were constructed through three rounds of nested PCR with primers (Table S4) according to protocols adapted from ARM-PCR. Before sequencing, PCR products of 200-500 bp were excised from the gel and purified with the QIAquick gel extraction kit. The study's processing was this. Trimmomatic was used to clean the reads, FLASH was used to merge the reads into complete CDR3 sequences, and MiTCR was used to assign the reads to V(D)J germline segments. Clonal diversity was calculated as the inverse Simpson's index using VDJtools. Productive reads were defined as in-frame sequences without a premature stop codon. The public reads were reprocessed in TCRdb via fastp at Q25 and MiXCR, keeping in-frame beta chains. One record per CDR3 amino acid sequence lists the most common genes and DNA. TCRdb, rather than the study authors, made the V and J calls. Here the sample has some 73,000 distinct CDR3 sequences; roughly 80% occur a single time. Of the sample, 45% to 55% falls within the top ten clones.

RNA was isolated from bulk, unsorted tissue, and RNA quality was assessed with a NanoDrop ND-1000 and an Agilent 2100. Normal lung samples were distant non-tumor tissue taken more than 3 cm from the tumor edge. All donors had newly diagnosed lung cancer, had not received prior chemotherapy, and were admitted for thoracic surgery in China between August and November 2014. Patients with previous radiotherapy or chemotherapy, or with another concurrent cancer, were excluded from the study. Pieces of surgical tissue measuring about 1-2.1 cm3 were kept in RNAlater solution and held at -80 degrees C until needed. The CDR3 spans 13 residues, from the cysteine through the phenylalanine. Of the read, only the CDR3 DNA is kept; its 39 bases are in frame from base 1. For CDR1 and CDR2, the germline V gene lists SGHAT and FQNNGV. V is clipped by 11 bases and J by 5 bases, and the sequence between their germline boundaries is 18 bases long.

Source material: distant non-tumor lung tissue. Here the chain combines TRBV11-2 and TRBJ1-1; the D segment could be TRBD1, given 6 matching bases. This sequence originates from a man between 60 and 70 years old with non-small cell lung cancer. The sequenced DNA: TGTGCCTGTAGCTTAGATCAGGGGACTGAAGCTTTCTTT. Translated, it gives CACSLDQGTEAFF. The CDR3, completed at both ends by the reference TRBV11-2 and TRBJ1-1 genes, gives the full variable domain EAGVAQSPRYKIIEKRQSVAFWCNPISGHATLYWYQQILGQGPKLLIQFQNNGVVDDSQLPKDRFSAERLKGVDSTLKIQPAKLEDSAVYLCACSLDQGTEAFFGQGTRLTVV.